This T cell receptor beta chain was observed in a study of T cells in Graves' hyperthyroidism and ophthalmopathy. This clonotype was picked up a small number of times. Using RNA transcripts as the source, TCR beta CDR3 regions were amplified. First-round RT-PCR targeting the TCR CDR3 was performed with the HTBI primer set. In TCRdb, the multiplex PCR reads were re-called with MiXCR into one record per CDR3 protein. Of about 840,000 distinct CDR3 sequences listed, around 39% were seen once; the top ten hold more than 7%. V gave up 1 base and J gave up 3 bases; unmatched junction bases: 2. This CDR3 region has 14 residues. Germline values: CDR1 MNHNS, CDR2 SASEGT.

Sequenced sample: blood. The J gene is TRBJ2-7, the V gene TRBV6-1, with TRBD2 matching over 8 bases. The TCR sequence derives from a man between 18 and 29 years old with Graves' hyperthyroidism. The CDR3 nucleotides are TGTGCCAGCAGTGAAGAGGCGGGGGGCTACGAGCAGTACTTC. As protein: CASSEEAGGYEQYF.